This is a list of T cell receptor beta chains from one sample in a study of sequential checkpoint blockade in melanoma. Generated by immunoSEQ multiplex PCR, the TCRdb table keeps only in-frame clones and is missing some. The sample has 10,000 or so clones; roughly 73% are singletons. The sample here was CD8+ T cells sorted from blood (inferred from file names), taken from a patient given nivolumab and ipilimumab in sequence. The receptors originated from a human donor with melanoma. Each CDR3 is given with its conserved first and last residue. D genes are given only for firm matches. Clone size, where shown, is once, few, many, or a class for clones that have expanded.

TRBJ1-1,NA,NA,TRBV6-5,TGTGCCAGCAGCCGAGCTCAGCGGACTGAAGCTTTCTTT,CASSRAQRTEAFF
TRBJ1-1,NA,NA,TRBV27,TGTGCCAGCAGTTTATCCCCGGGTCTAGGCACTGAAGCTTTCTTT,CASSLSPGLGTEAFF
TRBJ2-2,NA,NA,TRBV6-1,TGTGCCAGGAGAGCCGGGGAGCTGTTTTTT,CARRAGELFF
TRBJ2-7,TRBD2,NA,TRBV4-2,TGTGCCAGCAGCCAAGAGGGAAGCGGGGGGGCGGACGAGCAGTACTTC,CASSQEGSGGADEQYF
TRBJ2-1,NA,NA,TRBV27,TGTGCCAGCAGTATTGGGGCTACCTACAATGAGCAGTTCTTC,CASSIGATYNEQFF
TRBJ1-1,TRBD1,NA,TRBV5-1,TGCGCCAGCAGCTTGGTGGCCAGGGGGTACACTGAAGCTTTCTTT,CASSLVARGYTEAFF
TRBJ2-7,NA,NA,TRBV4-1,TGCGCCAGCAGCGAAAGGGGGGACAGTAGCTACGAGCAGTACTTC,CASSERGDSSYEQYF
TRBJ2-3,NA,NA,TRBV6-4,TGTGCCAGCAGTGAAGCAGCGGGTTCTAGCACAGATACGCAGTATTTT,CASSEAAGSSTDTQYF
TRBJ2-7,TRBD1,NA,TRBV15,TGTGCCACCAGCGACGGGACAGGGCCCTACGAGCAGTACTTC,CATSDGTGPYEQYF
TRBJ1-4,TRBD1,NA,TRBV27,TGTGCCAGCAGCCTTGATATAACCGGGACAGGGGTTGGGCAACTGTTTTTT,CASSLDITGTGVGQLFF
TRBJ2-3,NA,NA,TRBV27,TGTGCCAGCATTCCCAGTCCCGATGGAGATACGCAGTATTTT,CASIPSPDGDTQYF
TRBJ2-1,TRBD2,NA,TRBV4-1,TGCGCCAGCAGCCAAGAGGGACTAGCGGGGGGGTACAATGAGCAGTTCTTC,CASSQEGLAGGYNEQFF
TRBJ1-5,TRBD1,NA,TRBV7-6,TGTGCCAGCAGCTTAGCTGTCGAACAGGGGGCATGGGGCAATCAGCCCCAGCATTTT,CASSLAVEQGAWGNQPQHF
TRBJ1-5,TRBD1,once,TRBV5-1,TGCGCCAGCAGCTTGGACCCCAGGGGGAGCAATCAGCCCCAGCATTTT,CASSLDPRGSNQPQHF
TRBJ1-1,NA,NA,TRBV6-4,TGTGCCAGCAGTGACAACATGAACACTGAAGCTTTCTTT,CASSDNMNTEAFF
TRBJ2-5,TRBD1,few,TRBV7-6,TGTGCCAGCAGCACCTCCTGTGGGACAGGGGGGAGGCAGTACTTC,CASSTSCGTGGRQYF
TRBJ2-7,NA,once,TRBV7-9,TGTGCCAGCAGCTTAATCAGGGCTATTGACGAGCAGTACTTC,CASSLIRAIDEQYF
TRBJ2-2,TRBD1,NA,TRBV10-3,TGTGCCATACAGGGGGCTAATGACGGGGAGCTGTTTTTT,CAIQGANDGELFF
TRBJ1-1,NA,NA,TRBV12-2,TGTGCACCTGACAGGCCCCTCACTGAAGCTTTCTTT,CAPDRPLTEAFF
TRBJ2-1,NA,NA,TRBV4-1,TGCGCCAGCAGCCAAGATAACAATGAGCAGTTCTTC,CASSQDNNEQFF
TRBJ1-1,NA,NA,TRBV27,TGTGCCAGCAGTTTCGCGGGGAACACTGAAGCTTTCTTT,CASSFAGNTEAFF
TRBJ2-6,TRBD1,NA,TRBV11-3,TGTGCCAGCAGGGAGATGACAGGGCAAGGCCCTGGGGCCAACGTCCTGACTTTC,CASREMTGQGPGANVLTF
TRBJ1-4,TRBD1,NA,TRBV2,TGTGCCAGCAGTGATTCCCCGGACAGGGCAGAGCTTAATGAAAAACTGTTTTTT,CASSDSPDRAELNEKLFF
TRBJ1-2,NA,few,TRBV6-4,TGTGCCAGCAGTGGACAGCCACACTATGGCTACACCTTC,CASSGQPHYGYTF
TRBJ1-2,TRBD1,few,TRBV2,TGTGCCAGCAGTGAAGCGCTGGGACAGGGGGCCAACTATGGCTACACCTTC,CASSEALGQGANYGYTF
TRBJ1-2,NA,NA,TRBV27,TGTGCCAGCAGCATATCCGGAGGGTATGGCTACACCTTC,CASSISGGYGYTF
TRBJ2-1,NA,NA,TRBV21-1,TGTGCCACCACAAAGGGGGGGAATGAGCAGTTCTTC,CATTKGGNEQFF
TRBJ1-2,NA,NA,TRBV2,TGTGCCTTTACCTCCGGGGGTATTGGTTACACCTTC,CAFTSGGIGYTF
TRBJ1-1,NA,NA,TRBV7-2,TGTGCCAGCAGCTTAGCGGCGAACACTGAAGCTTTCTTT,CASSLAANTEAFF
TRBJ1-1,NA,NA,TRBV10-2,TGCGCCAGCAGTCCCTTTCCAGGGTCGAACACTGAAGCTTTCTTT,CASSPFPGSNTEAFF
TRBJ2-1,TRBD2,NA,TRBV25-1,TGTGCCAGCAGTGTGTCTAGCGGAGGGGTGAACAATGAGCAGTTCTTC,CASSVSSGGVNNEQFF
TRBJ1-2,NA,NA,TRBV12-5,TGTGCTAGTGGTTTGGCGGAAGGGAGAGGCTATGGCTACACCTTC,CASGLAEGRGYGYTF
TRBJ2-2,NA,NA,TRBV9,TGTGCCAGCAGCGTTGGGGGGGCAACCGGGGAGCTGTTTTTT,CASSVGGATGELFF
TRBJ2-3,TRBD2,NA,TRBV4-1,TGCGCCAGCAGCCAATCGGGGTTGCTAGCGGGAGGGCCTCCCCCCACAGATACGCAGTATTTT,CASSQSGLLAGGPPPTDTQYF
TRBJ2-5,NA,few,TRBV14,TGTGCCAGCAGCCCTTGGACTGGAGTTGGGGAGACCCAGTACTTC,CASSPWTGVGETQYF
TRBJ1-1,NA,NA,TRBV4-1,TGCGCCAGCAGCCAAGATCATTCGGGCACTGAAGCTTTCTTT,CASSQDHSGTEAFF
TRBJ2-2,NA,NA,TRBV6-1,TGTGCCAGCAGTGATTGGACAAACACCGGGGAGCTGTTTTTT,CASSDWTNTGELFF
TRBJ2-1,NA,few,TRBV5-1,TGCGCCAGCAGCTTGTTGGGACTCGTATACAATGAGCAGTTCTTC,CASSLLGLVYNEQFF
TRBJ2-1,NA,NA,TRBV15,TGTGCCACCAGCAGAGGGGGGGAGGCCAATGAGCAGTTCTTC,CATSRGGEANEQFF
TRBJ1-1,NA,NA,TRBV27,TGTGCCAGCAATCGGGGAGTGAACACTGAAGCTTTCTTT,CASNRGVNTEAFF
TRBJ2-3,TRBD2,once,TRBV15,TGTGCCACCAGCAACAGCGGGAACACAGATACGCAGTATTTT,CATSNSGNTDTQYF
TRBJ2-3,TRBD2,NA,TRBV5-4,TGTGCCAGCAGCTTGGTTCCGGGGAGGGGTGCAGATACGCAGTATTTT,CASSLVPGRGADTQYF
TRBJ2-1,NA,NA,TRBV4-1,TGCGCCAGCAGCCATCCCCCCGGGTACGAGCAGTTCTTC,CASSHPPGYEQFF
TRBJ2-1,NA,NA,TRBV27,TGTGCCAGCAGACTGGGGCAGAATGAGCAGTTCTTC,CASRLGQNEQFF
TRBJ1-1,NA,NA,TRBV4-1,TGCGCCAGCAGCCATGAAGGGGGGGACACTGAAGCTTTCTTT,CASSHEGGDTEAFF
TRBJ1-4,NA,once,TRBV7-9,TGTGCCAGCAGCTTAGACTGGGGGCCAAATGAAAAACTGTTTTTT,CASSLDWGPNEKLFF
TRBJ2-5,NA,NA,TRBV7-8,TGTGCCAGCAAAGGACAGCAAGAGACCCAGTACTTC,CASKGQQETQYF
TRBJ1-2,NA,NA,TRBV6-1,TGTGCCAGCAGTGAGGAGGGGAACTATGGCTACACCTTC,CASSEEGNYGYTF
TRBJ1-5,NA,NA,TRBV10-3,TGTGCCATCAGTGGTGATCCGGGAGGAGGGGAACCTAGCAATCAGCCCCAGCATTTT,CAISGDPGGGEPSNQPQHF
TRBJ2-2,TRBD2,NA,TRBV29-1,TGCAGCGTTGTGGGGACTAGCGGGAGCTTAAACGGGGAGCTGTTTTTT,CSVVGTSGSLNGELFF
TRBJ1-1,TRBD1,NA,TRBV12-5,TGTGCTAGTGGTTTGGAGACAGGGGGTTTTATGAACACTGAAGCTTTCTTT,CASGLETGGFMNTEAFF
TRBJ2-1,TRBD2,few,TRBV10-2,TGCGCCAGCAACCAGCGGGGCTCCTACAATGAGCAGTTCTTC,CASNQRGSYNEQFF
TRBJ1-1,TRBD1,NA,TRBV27,TGTGCCAGCAAAGTTCGGGACAGGTGGGACACTGAAGCTTTCTTT,CASKVRDRWDTEAFF
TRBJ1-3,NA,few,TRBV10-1,TGCGCCAGCATCCCACGCGGGGGCCGAGACACCATATATTTT,CASIPRGGRDTIYF
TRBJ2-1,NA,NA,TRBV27,TGTGCCAGCAGTTTTTCGCAGGGCTATGAGCAGTTCTTC,CASSFSQGYEQFF
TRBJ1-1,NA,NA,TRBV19,TGTGCCAGTAGGACAGGTAACACTGAAGCTTTCTTT,CASRTGNTEAFF
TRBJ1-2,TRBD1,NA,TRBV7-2,TGTGCCAGCAGCTACCCAGGACAGGCAGCTAACTATGGCTACACCTTC,CASSYPGQAANYGYTF
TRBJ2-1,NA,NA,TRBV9,TGTGCCAGCAGCGTAGACCTGAGCTCCTACAATGAGCAGTTCTTC,CASSVDLSSYNEQFF